Below are 19 T cell receptor beta chains sequenced from a single sample in a study of blood T cell repertoires in COVID-19. TCRdb keeps only in-frame clones here, not all; method: immunoSEQ multiplex PCR. The table lists under 200,000 clones, roughly 83% of them singletons, with less than 3.5% in the top ten. What was sequenced was peripheral blood. The receptors derive from a woman in her fifties or sixties with acute or convalescent COVID-19.

The count of this clone is one. CDR3 bases: TGTGCCAGCAGTTCTAGGACAGGCGTCGAGCAGTACTTC. Translating it yields CASSSRTGVEQYF. J is TRBJ2-7 and V is TRBV6-5; 7 nucleotides match TRBD1. Germline trimming cut 4 bases from V and 6 bases from J; bases unmatched to any gene: 6. The CDR3 extends over 13 amino acids. Germline CDR1 reads MNHEY; CDR2 reads SVGAGI.

The rearrangement joins TRBV7-2 to TRBJ1-1; 10 bases match TRBD1. CDR1 is SGHTA, CDR2 FQGNSA, per germline. V shed 3 bases and J 8 bases; nucleotides not matched to a gene: 9. The CDR3 runs 15 residues. The CDR3 sequence is CASSFRDRGSPEAFF. CDR3 nucleotides: TGTGCCAGCAGCTTCCGGGACAGGGGATCCCCGGAAGCTTTCTTT.

The chain carries TRBV4-2 and TRBJ2-5, with 8 bases fitting TRBD1. Germline V gene data show CDR1 as LGHNA and CDR2 as YNFKEQ. After removal of 3 bases from V and 3 bases from J, the junction contained 3 bases not matched to a gene. The CDR3 is made up of 14 amino acids. The CDR3: CASSQPDREETQYF. The DNA for the CDR3 is TGTGCCAGCAGCCAGCCGGACAGGGAAGAGACCCAGTACTTC.

This clone appeared a single time. The V call is TRBV7-2, the J call TRBJ2-5; a weak D match, TRBD2 (5 bases). Germline lookup yields CDR1 SGHTA and CDR2 FQGNSA. V lost 4 bases, J lost 2 bases, and 11 bases lay in between. The CDR3 length is 14 residues. CDR3 in DNA: TGTGCCAGCAGCTCGAGGGTTGATCAAGAGACCCAGTACTTC. It is translated as CASSSRVDQETQYF. Filled out from reference TRBV7-2 and TRBJ2-5, the complete variable domain reads GAGVSQSPSNKVTEKGKDVELRCDPISGHTALYWYRQSLGQGLEFLIYFQGNSAPDKSGLPSDRFSAERTGGSVSTLTIQRTQQEDSAVYLCASSSRVDQETQYFGPGTRLLVL.

V gene TRBV2 combines with J gene TRBJ2-7; no clear D gene. The V gene's germline CDR1 is SNHLY and CDR2 FYNNEI. The CDR3 runs to 13 residues. Trimming pared 5 bases from V and 4 bases from J, leaving 12 bases between. CDR3 sequence reads: CASSPIDSYEQYF. Here the CDR3 DNA reads TGTGCCAGCAGTCCCATAGATAGTTACGAGCAGTACTTC.

As concerns this clone: This specimen includes other DNA sequences encoding the same CDR3. The chain is built from TRBV7-2 and TRBJ1-6, with 8 bases that match TRBD1. The CDR3 is 15 amino acids. The junction had 10 bases not matched to a gene; V was cut back by 5 bases and J by 10 bases. Germline loops: CDR1 SGHTA, CDR2 FQGNSA. In DNA, the CDR3 is TGTGCCAGCAGCCCCGGGACAGGAACTCGGTCACCCCTCCACTTT. Translated: CASSPGTGTRSPLHF.

This clone was detected only once. This chain joins TRBV5-1 and TRBJ1-6, with 8 positions matching TRBD1. Losses at the gene ends were 0 bases for V and 9 bases for J; bases not matched to a gene: 5. The CDR3 has 15 residues. CDR1 SGHRS and CDR2 YFSETQ come from the germline V gene. CDR3 bases: TGCGCCAGCAGCTTGGATCCGGGACAGGCTTCACCCCTCCACTTT. Protein sequence: CASSLDPGQASPLHF.

The V call is TRBV27, the J call TRBJ2-6, with 8 bases lining up with TRBD1. The junction had 12 bases not matched to a gene; V was cut back by 8 bases and J by 0 bases. The CDR3 consists of 18 residues. CDR1 and CDR2 (germline): MNHEY, SMNVEV (reference sequence). The DNA of the CDR3 is TGTGCCAGCTCTCAGGGGGCAGGAATACTCTCTGGGGCCAACGTCCTGACTTTC. Translation: CASSQGAGILSGANVLTF.

The chain carries TRBV11-2 and TRBJ1-2, with D maybe TRBD1 (6 bases). This CDR3 is built from 13 residues. V dropped 5 bases and J dropped 2 bases, with 9 bases sitting between them. Looked up from germline, CDR1 is SGHAT and CDR2 is FQNNGV. The CDR3 coding sequence is TGTGCCAGCAGCGCCAGGGGAAACTATGGCTACACCTTC. This translates into CASSARGNYGYTF.

V and J are TRBV5-1 and TRBJ1-6, with 10 bases aligning to TRBD1. The CDR3 totals 14 residues. V lost 4 bases to trimming and J lost 7 bases; unmatched junction nucleotides: 2. From germline, CDR1 is SGHRS and CDR2 YFSETQ. The CDR3 loop reads CASSRTGGNSPLHF. The CDR3 nucleotides read TGCGCCAGCAGCCGGACAGGGGGAAATTCACCCCTCCACTTT. The full variable domain, with the rest looked up from reference TRBV5-1 and TRBJ1-6, is KAGVTQTPRYLIKTRGQQVTLSCSPISGHRSVSWYQQTPGQGLQFLFEYFSETQRNKGNFPGRFSGRQFSNSRSEMNVSTLELGDSALYLCASSRTGGNSPLHFGNGTRLTVT.

The V gene is TRBV10-3, the J gene TRBJ1-3; weak D call: TRBD1 (5 bases). Germline CDR1 and CDR2: ENHRY and SYGVKD. CDR3 length: 12 residues. Between the trimmed V and J ends, which lost 4 bases and 8 bases, there was a span of 9 bases. As DNA, the CDR3 is TGTGCCATCAGTGCCCAGGGCCACACCATATATTTT. Protein: CAISAQGHTIYF.

J is TRBJ2-5 and V is TRBV7-2; 12 bases map to TRBD2. J was trimmed by 1 base and V by 5 bases; bases with no gene match: 5. CDR1 is SGHTA, CDR2 FQGNSA, per germline. The CDR3 length is 16 residues. Written as DNA, the CDR3 is TGTGCCAGCAGCCCTTCTAGCGGGGGGGTCCAAGAGACCCAGTACTTC. Translated: CASSPSSGGVQETQYF.

V and J are TRBV5-1 and TRBJ2-6; D is ambiguous. Germline CDR1 and CDR2: SGHRS and YFSETQ. V was pared by 6 bases and J by 2 bases, with 12 bases between. There are 15 residues in the CDR3. CDR3 sequence reads: CASKDTSPGANVLTF. Here the CDR3 DNA reads TGCGCCAGCAAAGACACGTCTCCTGGGGCCAACGTCCTGACTTTC.

The genes are TRBV7-6 and TRBJ1-5; 8 nucleotides line up with TRBD1. Unmatched junction bases numbered 7, after V lost 5 bases and J lost 4 bases. The V gene's germline CDR1 is SGHVS and CDR2 FNYEAQ. This CDR3 comprises 15 residues. The CDR3 here is CASSSGQGGNQPQHF. The CDR3 nucleotides read TGTGCCAGCAGCAGCGGACAGGGTGGGAATCAGCCCCAGCATTTT.

Only one count was recorded for this clone. The chain has TRBV19 and TRBJ2-6; D might be TRBD1 (5 bases). Between the trimmed V and J ends, which lost 4 bases and 4 bases, there was a span of 11 bases. This CDR3 is 15 amino acids long. Germline V gene data show CDR1 as LNHDA and CDR2 as SQIVND (reference sequence). The CDR3 loop is CASSNSRAGANVLTF. The CDR3, as DNA: TGTGCCAGTAGTAATTCCAGGGCCGGGGCCAACGTCCTGACTTTC. The full variable domain, its missing parts supplied by reference TRBV19 and TRBJ2-6, is DGGITQSPKYLFRKEGQNVTLSCEQNLNHDAMYWYRQDPGQGLRLIYYSQIVNDFQKGDIAEGYSVSREKKESFPLTVTSAQKNPTAFYLCASSNSRAGANVLTFGAGSRLTVL.

V is TRBV4-3 and J is TRBJ1-5; D not certain. The ends were cut back, 4 bases at V and 7 bases at J, with 11 bases in the middle. CDR1 LGHNA and CDR2 YSLEER come from the germline V gene. CDR3 size: 13 residues. DNA of the CDR3: TGCGCCAGCAGCCGGAACAGAATACAGCCCCAGCATTTT. Its translation: CASSRNRIQPQHF.

V usage is TRBV7-9 and J usage is TRBJ2-1; 7 nucleotides agree with TRBD2. J lost 4 bases, V lost 4 bases, and 16 bases had no gene match. The CDR3 consists of 18 residues. The germline V gene encodes CDR1 SEHNR and CDR2 FQNEAQ (reference sequence). The CDR3 reads CASSSTFLSGAVYNEQFF. DNA of the CDR3: TGTGCCAGCAGCTCCACTTTCTTGAGCGGGGCGGTATACAATGAGCAGTTCTTC.

This chain connects TRBV4-3 to TRBJ2-2; TRBD2 agrees at 8 bases. Losses at the gene ends were 6 bases for V and 1 base for J; bases not matched to a gene: 4. CDR3 length equals 15 residues. Germline assignment: CDR1 LGHNA and CDR2 YSLEER. The CDR3 region has the DNA TGCGCCAGCAGTTCCGCGGGGGGGAACACCGGGGAGCTGTTTTTT. Protein sequence: CASSSAGGNTGELFF.

The V and J genes are TRBV7-9 and TRBJ2-3, with 10 bases matching TRBD2. V shed 4 bases and J 4 bases; nucleotides not matched to a gene: 5. Germline CDR1 reads SEHNR; CDR2 reads FQNEAQ (reference sequence). The CDR3 loop spans 15 amino acids. The CDR3 DNA reads TGTGCCAGCAGCTCCTTACTAGCGGGGCCAGATACGCAGTATTTT. Translating gives CASSSLLAGPDTQYF.